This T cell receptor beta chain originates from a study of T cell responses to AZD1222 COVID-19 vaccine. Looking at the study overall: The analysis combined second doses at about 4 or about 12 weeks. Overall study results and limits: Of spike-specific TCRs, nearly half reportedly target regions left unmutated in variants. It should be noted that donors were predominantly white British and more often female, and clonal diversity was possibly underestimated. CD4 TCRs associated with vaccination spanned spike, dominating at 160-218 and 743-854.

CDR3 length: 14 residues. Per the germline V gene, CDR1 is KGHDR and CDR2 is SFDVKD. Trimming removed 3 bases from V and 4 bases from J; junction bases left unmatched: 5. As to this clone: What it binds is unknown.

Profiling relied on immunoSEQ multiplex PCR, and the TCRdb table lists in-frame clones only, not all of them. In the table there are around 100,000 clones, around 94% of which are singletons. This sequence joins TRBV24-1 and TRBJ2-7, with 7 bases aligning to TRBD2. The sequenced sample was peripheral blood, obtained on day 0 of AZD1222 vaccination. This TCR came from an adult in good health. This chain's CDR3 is CATSDQREQYEQYF. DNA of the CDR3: TGTGCCACCAGTGATCAGCGGGAACAATACGAGCAGTACTTC.